This T cell receptor beta chain appears in the sequencing data of a study of control samples from healthy donors and cancer patients. Some clones are missing from TCRdb's copy, which holds only in-frame ones; the method was immunoSEQ multiplex PCR. The data contain some 96,000 clones, about 88% of them singletons. Germline V gives CDR1 SGHTA, CDR2 FQGTGA. Losses at the gene ends were 4 bases for V and 3 bases for J; bases not matched to a gene: 7. The CDR3 extends over 16 amino acids. The TCR sequence derives from a woman in her fifties or sixties in good health. Sample: blood. The genes are TRBV7-3 and TRBJ2-3, with 10 bases aligning to TRBD2. The CDR3 sequence: CASSSEAGGPTDTQYF. Here the CDR3 DNA reads TGTGCCAGCAGCTCTGAAGCGGGGGGGCCGACAGATACGCAGTATTTT.